The TCR beta chain described here comes from a study of regulatory and conventional T cells in RAG deficiency. Germline V gene data show CDR1 as SGHTA and CDR2 as FQGTGA. This CDR3 is 17 amino acids long. V was pared by 5 bases and J by 8 bases, with 19 bases of the junction left unmatched. Conventional CD4+ T cells were sorted from blood as CD25-low CD127-high cells. Assay used: immunoSEQ multiplex PCR; TCRdb lists only in-frame clones, some missing. Of under 35,000 clones in the sample, about three quarters were seen once. This same sample was also part of a study on regulatory T cells. That report notes: The PCR used 52 TRBV and 13 TRBJ primers. Patient repertoires had restricted TRB V-J pairs and skewed V and J usage, most in Tregs.

The sequenced sample was CD4+ effector T cells sorted from blood. The clonotype comes from a human donor in good health. The rearrangement links TRBV7-3 to TRBJ1-2; 8 nucleotides line up with TRBD1. The CDR3 loop reads CASSPTYGTGLAGGYTF. The CDR3 coding sequence is TGTGCCAGCAGCCCGACGTATGGGACAGGATTAGCGGGGGGCTACACCTTC.